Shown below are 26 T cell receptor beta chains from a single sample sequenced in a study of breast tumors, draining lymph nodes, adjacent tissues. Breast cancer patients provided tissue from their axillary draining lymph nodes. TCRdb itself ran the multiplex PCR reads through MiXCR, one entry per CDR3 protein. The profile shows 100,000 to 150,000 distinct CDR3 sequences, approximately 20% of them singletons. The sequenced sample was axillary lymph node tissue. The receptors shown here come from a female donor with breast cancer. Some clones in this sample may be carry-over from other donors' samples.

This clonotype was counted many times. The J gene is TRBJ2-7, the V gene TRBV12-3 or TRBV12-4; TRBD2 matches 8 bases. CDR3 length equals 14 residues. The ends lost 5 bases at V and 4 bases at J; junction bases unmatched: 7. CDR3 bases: TGTGCCAGCAGTCCCGTGGCTAGCGGGTACGAGCAGTACTTC. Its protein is CASSPVASGYEQYF.

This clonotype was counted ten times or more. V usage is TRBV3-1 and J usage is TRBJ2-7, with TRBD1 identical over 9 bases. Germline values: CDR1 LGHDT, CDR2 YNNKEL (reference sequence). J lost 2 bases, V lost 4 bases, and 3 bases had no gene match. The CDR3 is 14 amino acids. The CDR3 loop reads CASSRGTGTYEQYF. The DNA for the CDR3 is TGTGCCAGCAGCCGAGGGACAGGGACCTACGAGCAGTACTTC.

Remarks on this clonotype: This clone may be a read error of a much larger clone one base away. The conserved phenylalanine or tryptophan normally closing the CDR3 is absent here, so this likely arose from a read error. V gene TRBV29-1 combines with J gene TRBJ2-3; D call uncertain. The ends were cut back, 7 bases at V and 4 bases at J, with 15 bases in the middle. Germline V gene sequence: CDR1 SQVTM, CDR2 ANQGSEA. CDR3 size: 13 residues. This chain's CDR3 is CSARPSSADTQYL. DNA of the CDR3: TGCAGCGCCCGGCCCTCTTCCGCAGATACGCAGTATCTT.

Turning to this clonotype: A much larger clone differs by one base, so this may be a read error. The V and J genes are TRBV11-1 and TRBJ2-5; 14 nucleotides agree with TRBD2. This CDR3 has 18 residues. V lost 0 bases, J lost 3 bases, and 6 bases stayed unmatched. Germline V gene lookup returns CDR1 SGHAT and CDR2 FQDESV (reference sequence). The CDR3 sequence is CASSLASQGLAGEETQYF. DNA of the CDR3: TGTGCCAGCAGCTTAGCCTCCCAGGGACTAGCGGGAGAAGAGACCCAGTACTTC.

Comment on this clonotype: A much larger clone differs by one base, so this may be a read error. The CDR3 sequence: CASTRSSGDRPTRELFF. Written as DNA, the CDR3 is TGTGCCAGCACCCGGAGTAGTGGGGACAGGCCCACCAGGGAGCTGTTTTTT. The chain combines TRBV12-3 or TRBV12-4 with TRBJ2-2, with 8 bases fitting TRBD1. The CDR3 sequence is 17 residues long.

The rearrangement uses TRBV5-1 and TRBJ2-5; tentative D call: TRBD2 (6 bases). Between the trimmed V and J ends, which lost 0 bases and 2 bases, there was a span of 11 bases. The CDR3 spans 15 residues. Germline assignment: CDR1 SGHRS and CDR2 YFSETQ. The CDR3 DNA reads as TGCGCCAGCAGCTTGGGTGGGAGGCGGCAAGAGACCCAGTACTTC. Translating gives CASSLGGRRQETQYF.

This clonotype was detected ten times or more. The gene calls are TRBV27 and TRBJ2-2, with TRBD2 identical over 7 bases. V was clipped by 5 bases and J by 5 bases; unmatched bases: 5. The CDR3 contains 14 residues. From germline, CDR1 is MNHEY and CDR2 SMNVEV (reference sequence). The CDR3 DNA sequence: TGTGCCAGCAGTAGGCTAGCGGCGACCGGGGAGCTGTTTTTT. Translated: CASSRLAATGELFF.

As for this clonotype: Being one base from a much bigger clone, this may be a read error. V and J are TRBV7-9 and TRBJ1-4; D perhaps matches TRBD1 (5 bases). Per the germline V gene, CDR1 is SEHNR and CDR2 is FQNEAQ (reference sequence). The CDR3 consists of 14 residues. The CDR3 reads CASSPGTGNEELFF. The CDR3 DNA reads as TGCGCCAGCAGCCCGGGGACTGGTAATGAAGAACTGTTTTTT.

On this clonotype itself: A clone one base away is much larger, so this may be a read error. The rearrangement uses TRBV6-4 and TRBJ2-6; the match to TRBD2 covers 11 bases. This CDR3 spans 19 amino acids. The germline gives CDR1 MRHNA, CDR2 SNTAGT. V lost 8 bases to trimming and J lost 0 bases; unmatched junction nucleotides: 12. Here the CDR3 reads CASGGWGLAESSGANVLTF. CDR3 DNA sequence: TGTGCCAGCGGTGGGTGGGGACTAGCGGAGAGCTCTGGGGCCAACGTCCTGACTTTC.

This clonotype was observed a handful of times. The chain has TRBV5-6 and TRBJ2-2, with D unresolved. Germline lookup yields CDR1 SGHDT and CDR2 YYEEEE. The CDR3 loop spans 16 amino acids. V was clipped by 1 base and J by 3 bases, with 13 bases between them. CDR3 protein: CASSLFVRRDTGELFF. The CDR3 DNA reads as TGTGCCAGCAGCTTGTTTGTGAGGCGAGACACCGGGGAGCTGTTTTTT.

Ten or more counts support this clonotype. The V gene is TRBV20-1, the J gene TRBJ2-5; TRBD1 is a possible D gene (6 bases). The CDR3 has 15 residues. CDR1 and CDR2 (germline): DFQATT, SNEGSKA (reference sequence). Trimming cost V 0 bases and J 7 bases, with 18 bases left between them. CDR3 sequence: CSARDLSAQGMTQYF. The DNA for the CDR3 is TGCAGTGCTAGAGATCTCTCGGCACAGGGAATGACCCAGTACTTC.

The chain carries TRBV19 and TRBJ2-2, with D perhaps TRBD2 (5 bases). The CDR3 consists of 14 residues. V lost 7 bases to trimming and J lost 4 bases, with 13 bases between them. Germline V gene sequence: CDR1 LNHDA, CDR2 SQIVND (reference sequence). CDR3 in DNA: TGTGCCAGTACTAGCCTTGTAGGCACCGGGGAGCTGTTTTTT. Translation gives CASTSLVGTGELFF.

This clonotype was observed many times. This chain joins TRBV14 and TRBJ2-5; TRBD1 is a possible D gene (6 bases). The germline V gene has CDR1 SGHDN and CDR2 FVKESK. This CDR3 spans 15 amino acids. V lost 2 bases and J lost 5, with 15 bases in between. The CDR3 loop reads CASSQIWGQGETQYF. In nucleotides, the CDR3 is TGTGCCAGCAGCCAAATTTGGGGGCAGGGGGAGACCCAGTACTTC.

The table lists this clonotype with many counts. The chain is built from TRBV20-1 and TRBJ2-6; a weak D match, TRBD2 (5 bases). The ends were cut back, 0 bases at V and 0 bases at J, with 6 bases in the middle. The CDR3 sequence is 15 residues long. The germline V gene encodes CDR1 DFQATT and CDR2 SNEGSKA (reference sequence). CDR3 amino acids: CSARDRGSGANVLTF. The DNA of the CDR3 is TGCAGTGCTAGAGATCGGGGCTCTGGGGCCAACGTCCTGACTTTC.

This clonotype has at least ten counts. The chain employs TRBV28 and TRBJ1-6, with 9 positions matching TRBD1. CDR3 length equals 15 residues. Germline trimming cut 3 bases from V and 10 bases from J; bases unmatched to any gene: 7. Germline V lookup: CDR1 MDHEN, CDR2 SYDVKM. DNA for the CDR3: TGTGCCAGCAGTTTCCGCCCGGACAGGGGCTCACCCCTCCACTTT. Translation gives CASSFRPDRGSPLHF.

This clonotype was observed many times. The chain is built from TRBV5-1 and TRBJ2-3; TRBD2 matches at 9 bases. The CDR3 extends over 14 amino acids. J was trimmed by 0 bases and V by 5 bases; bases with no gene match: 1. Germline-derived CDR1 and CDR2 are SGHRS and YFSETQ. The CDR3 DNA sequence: TGCGCCAGCAGGGGACTAGCCAGCACAGATACGCAGTATTTT. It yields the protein CASRGLASTDTQYF. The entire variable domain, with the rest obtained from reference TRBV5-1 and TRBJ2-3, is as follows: KAGVTQTPRYLIKTRGQQVTLSCSPISGHRSVSWYQQTPGQGLQFLFEYFSETQRNKGNFPGRFSGRQFSNSRSEMNVSTLELGDSALYLCASRGLASTDTQYFGPGTRLTVL.

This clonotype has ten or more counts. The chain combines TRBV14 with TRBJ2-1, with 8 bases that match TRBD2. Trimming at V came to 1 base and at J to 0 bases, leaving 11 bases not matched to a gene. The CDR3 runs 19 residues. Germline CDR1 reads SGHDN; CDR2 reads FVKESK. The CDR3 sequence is CASSQGGLGGTSSYNEQFF. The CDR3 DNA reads TGTGCCAGCAGCCAAGGGGGACTAGGAGGAACTAGCTCCTACAATGAGCAGTTCTTC.

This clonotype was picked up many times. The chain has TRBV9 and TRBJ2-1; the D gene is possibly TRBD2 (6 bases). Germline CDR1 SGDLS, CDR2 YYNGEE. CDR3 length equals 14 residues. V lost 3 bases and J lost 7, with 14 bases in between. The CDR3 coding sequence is TGTGCCAGCAGCGGGGGGACTGGGGCGAATGAGCAGTTCTTC. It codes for CASSGGTGANEQFF.

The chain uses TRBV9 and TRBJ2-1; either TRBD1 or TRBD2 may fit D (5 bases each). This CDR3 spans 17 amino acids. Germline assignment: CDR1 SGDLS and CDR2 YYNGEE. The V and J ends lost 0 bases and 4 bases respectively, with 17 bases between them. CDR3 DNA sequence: TGTGCCAGCAGCGTAGGCCCCGGGACCCTCGAGTACAATGAGCAGTTCTTC. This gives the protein CASSVGPGTLEYNEQFF.

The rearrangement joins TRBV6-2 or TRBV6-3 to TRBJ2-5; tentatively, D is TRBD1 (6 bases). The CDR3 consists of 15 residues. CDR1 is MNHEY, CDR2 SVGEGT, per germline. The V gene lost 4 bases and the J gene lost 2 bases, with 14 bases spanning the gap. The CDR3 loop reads CASSSGDKGQETQYF. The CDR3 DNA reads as TGTGCCAGCAGTTCTGGGGACAAGGGGCAAGAGACCCAGTACTTC.

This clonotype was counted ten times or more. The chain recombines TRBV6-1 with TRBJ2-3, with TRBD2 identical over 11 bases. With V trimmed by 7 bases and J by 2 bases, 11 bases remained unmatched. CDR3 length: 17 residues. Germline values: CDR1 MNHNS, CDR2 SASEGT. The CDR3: CASTLSPLAGVTDTQYF. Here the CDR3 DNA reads TGTGCCAGCACCTTAAGCCCACTAGCGGGAGTCACAGATACGCAGTATTTT.

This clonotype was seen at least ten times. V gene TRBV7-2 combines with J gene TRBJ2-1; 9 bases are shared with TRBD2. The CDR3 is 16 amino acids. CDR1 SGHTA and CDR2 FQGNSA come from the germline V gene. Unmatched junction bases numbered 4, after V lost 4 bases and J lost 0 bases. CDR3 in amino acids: CASSSSAGGSYNEQFF. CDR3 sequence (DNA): TGTGCCAGCAGCTCGTCAGCGGGAGGCTCCTACAATGAGCAGTTCTTC. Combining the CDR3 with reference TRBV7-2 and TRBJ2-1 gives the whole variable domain GAGVSQSPSNKVTEKGKDVELRCDPISGHTALYWYRQSLGQGLEFLIYFQGNSAPDKSGLPSDRFSAERTGGSVSTLTIQRTQQEDSAVYLCASSSSAGGSYNEQFFGPGTRLTVL.

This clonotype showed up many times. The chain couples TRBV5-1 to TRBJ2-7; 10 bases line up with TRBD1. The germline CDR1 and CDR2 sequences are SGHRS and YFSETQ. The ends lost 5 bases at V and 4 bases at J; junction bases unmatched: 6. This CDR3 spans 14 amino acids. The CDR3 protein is CASRSGTGVYEQYF. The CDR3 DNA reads TGCGCCAGCAGATCCGGGACAGGGGTTTACGAGCAGTACTTC.

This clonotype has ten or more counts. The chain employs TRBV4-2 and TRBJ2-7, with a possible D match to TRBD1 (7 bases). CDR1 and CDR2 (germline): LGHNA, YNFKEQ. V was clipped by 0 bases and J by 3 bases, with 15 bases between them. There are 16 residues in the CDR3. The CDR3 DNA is TGTGCCAGCAGCCAAGATCTGGCCAGGGGGGTCTACGAGCAGTACTTC. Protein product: CASSQDLARGVYEQYF.

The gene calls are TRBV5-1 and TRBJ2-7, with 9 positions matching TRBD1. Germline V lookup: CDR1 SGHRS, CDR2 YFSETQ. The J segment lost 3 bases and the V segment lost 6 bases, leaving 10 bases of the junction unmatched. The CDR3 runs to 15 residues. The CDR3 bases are TGCGCCAGCACCATACCGGGACAGGGAGGCTACGAGCAGTACTTC. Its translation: CASTIPGQGGYEQYF.

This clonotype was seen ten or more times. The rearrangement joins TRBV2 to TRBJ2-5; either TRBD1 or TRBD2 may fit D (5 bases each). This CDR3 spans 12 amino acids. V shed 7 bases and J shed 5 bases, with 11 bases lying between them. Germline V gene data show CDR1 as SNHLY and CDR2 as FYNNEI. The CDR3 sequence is CASNRGFETQYF. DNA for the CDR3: TGTGCCAGCAACCGGGGCTTTGAGACCCAGTACTTC.